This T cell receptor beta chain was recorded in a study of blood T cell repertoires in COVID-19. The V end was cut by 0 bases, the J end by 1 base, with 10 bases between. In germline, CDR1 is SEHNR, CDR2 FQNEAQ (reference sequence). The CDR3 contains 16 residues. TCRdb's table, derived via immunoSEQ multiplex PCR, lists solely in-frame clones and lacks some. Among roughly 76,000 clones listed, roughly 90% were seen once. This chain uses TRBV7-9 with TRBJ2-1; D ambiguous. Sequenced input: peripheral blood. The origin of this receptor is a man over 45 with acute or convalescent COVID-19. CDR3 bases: TGTGCCAGCAGCTTAGCGCGGAATAGGTCCTACAATGAGCAGTTCTTC. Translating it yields CASSLARNRSYNEQFF.